The clone carrying this T cell receptor (beta chain) has more than one count but fewer than ten. The antigen is not known. The data were taken from a study of cytomegalovirus exposure and HLA in healthy donors. Notes on the study in general: The CMV antigen specificity of three CMV-associated chains was confirmed through in vitro analysis. A later analysis reportedly found that, within productive TCRs, an Asian-associated ancestry cluster had fewer N-insertions than the mean observed across the 666 donors. Accounts indicate the classifier identified cytomegalovirus status with strong specificity and sensitivity.

The PCR employed 60 Vbeta primers together with 13 Jbeta primers. The assay was immunoSEQ multiplex PCR, and TCRdb's table has in-frame clones only and misses some. Of around 170,000 clones detected, over 75% appear once; the ten largest clones hold around 1.9%. The CDR3 is 16 residues long. The V gene's germline CDR1 is SNHLY and CDR2 FYNNEI. V lost 5 bases and J lost 3; bases outside the gene matches: 5. This clonotype originated in a woman aged 30 to 39 in good health and CMV-seronegative. This rearrangement joins TRBV2 to TRBJ2-2; 11 nucleotides line up with TRBD2. Sequencing input: PBMCs. This chain's CDR3 is CASSHSGGADTGELFF. CDR3 DNA sequence: TGTGCCAGCAGTCATAGCGGGGGGGCCGACACCGGGGAGCTGTTTTTT.